This record concerns one TCR beta chain sequence. Between the trimmed V and J ends, which lost 4 bases and 6 bases, there was a span of 16 bases. This CDR3 has 13 residues. Per germline, CDR1 GTSNPN and CDR2 SVGIG (reference sequence). Recovered Cohort 3 donors showed two negative PCRs, clearance, or symptom resolution. The data were obtained in a study of blood T cell repertoires in COVID-19. Looking at the study overall: Sources were T cells, B-cell-depleted T cells, or PBMCs; the material itself was cDNA or gDNA.

Source study methods: Reference gene primer amplification yielded estimated nucleated cell counts. Profiled with immunoSEQ multiplex PCR; TCRdb holds only in-frame clones, not every one. From that table come the V and J calls and clone size; the DNA was used to work out D and trimming. The table records 300,000 to 350,000 clones, roughly 88% of them present only once. This TCR came from a man younger than 40 who had recovered from COVID-19. This chain joins TRBV30 and TRBJ2-7; D is undetermined. Sequencing was carried out using PBMCs or T cells enriched from blood (not recorded which). In nucleotides, the CDR3 is TGTGCCTGGACCGCAGGATGGAACACCGAGCAGTACTTC. Amino acids: CAWTAGWNTEQYF.